Listed below are T cell receptor beta chains from one sample, sequenced in a study of blood T cell repertoires in COVID-19. Clones were read by immunoSEQ multiplex PCR, and TCRdb kept only the in-frame ones, dropping some. The table lists about 480,000 clones, around 88% of them singletons. The material sequenced was peripheral blood. These receptors came from a woman in her 50s with COVID-19, enrolled during active disease. CDR3s include the opening cysteine and the closing phenylalanine or tryptophan. A D gene is named only where the DNA matches it firmly. Rows give clone size only sometimes, using once, few, many, or a class for an expanded clone.

TGTGCCAGCAGCCAAGGGGGAGGGAATCAGCCCCAGCATTTT CASSQGGGNQPQHF few TRBJ1-5 . TRBV3-1/TRBV3-2
TGCAGCGTGGTTTTAGACAGGTACGAGCAGTACTTC CSVVLDRYEQYF . TRBJ2-7 . TRBV29-1
TGTGCCAGCTCACCTACAGCACTTGACAGTATCGACTCTGGCTACACCTTC CASSPTALDSIDSGYTF . TRBJ1-2 . TRBV18
TGTGCCAGCACTAATCCACCCTATGGCTACACCTTC CASTNPPYGYTF . TRBJ1-2 . TRBV6-5
TGTGCCAGCAGCTTAGGGACAGGGGGCTCCTACGAGCAGTACTTC CASSLGTGGSYEQYF . TRBJ2-7 TRBD1 TRBV7-7
TGTGCCATCACCCCGTTGTGGAGGACAGATACGCAGTATTTT CAITPLWRTDTQYF once TRBJ2-3 . TRBV10-3
TGTGCCAGCTCCACGAGTAGCAGGGAAGGCGAGCAGTACTTC CASSTSSREGEQYF few TRBJ2-7 . TRBV18
TGTGCCAGCAGCCCGGGACAGGGGGCGGGTGGCTACACCTTC CASSPGQGAGGYTF . TRBJ1-2 TRBD1 TRBV28
TGTGCCAGCAACGTTCATACGGGGAACACTGAAGCTTTCTTT CASNVHTGNTEAFF . TRBJ1-1 . TRBV7-8
TGTGCCAGCAGCCCAGAACCCCTTGGCGGGGGAGGGACAGATACGCAGTATTTT CASSPEPLGGGGTDTQYF . TRBJ2-3 TRBD2 TRBV7-6